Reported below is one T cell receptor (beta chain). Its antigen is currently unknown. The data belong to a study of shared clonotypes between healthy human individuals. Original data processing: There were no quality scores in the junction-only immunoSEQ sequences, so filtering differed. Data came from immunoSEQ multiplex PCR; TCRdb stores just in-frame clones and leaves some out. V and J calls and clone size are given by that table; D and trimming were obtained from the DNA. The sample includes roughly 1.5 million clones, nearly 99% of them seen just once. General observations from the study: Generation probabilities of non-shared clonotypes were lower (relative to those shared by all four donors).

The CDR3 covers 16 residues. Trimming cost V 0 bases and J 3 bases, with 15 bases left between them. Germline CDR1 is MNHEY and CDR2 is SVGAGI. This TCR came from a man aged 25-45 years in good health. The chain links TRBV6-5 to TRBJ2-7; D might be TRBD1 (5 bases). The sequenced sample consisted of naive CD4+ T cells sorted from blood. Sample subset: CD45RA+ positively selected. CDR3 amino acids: CASSYSTPGWGYEQYF. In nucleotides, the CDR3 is TGTGCCAGCAGTTACTCGACGCCAGGGTGGGGCTACGAGCAGTACTTC.